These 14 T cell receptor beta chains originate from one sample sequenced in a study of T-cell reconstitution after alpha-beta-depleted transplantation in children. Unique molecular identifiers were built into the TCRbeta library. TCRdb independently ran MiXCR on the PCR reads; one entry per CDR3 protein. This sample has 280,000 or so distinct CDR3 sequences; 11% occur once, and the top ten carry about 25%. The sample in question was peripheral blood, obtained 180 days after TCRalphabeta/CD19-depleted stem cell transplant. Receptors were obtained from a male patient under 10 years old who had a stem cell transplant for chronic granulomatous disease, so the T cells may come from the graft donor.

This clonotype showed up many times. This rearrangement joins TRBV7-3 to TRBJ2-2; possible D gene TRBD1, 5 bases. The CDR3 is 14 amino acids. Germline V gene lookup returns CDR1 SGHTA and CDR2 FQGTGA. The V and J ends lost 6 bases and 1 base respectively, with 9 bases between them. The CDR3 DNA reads TGTGCCAGCAGATTCGACAGGAACACCGGGGAGCTGTTTTTT. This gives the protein CASRFDRNTGELFF.

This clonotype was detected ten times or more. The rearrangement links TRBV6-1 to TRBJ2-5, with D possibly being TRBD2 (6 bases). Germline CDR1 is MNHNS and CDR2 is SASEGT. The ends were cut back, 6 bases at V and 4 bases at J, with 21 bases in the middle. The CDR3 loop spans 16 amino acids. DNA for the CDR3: TGTGCCAGCAGCTCTCATAAGACTAGTATCCCAGAGACCCAGTACTTC. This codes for CASSSHKTSIPETQYF.

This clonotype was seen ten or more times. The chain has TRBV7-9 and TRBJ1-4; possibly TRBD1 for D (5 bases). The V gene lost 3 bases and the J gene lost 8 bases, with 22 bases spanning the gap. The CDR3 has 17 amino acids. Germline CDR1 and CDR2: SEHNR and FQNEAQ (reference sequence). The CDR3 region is CASSFPRDRGLWEKLFF. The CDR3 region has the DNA TGTGCCAGCAGCTTCCCCCGGGACCGCGGACTTTGGGAAAAACTGTTTTTT.

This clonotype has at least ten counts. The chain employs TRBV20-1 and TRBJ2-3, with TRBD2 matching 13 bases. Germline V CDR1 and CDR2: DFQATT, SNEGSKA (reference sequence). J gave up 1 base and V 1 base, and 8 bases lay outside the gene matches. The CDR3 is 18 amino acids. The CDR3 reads CSARVKLAGGSRTDTQYF. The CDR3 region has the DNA TGCAGTGCTAGAGTTAAACTAGCGGGGGGGTCTCGCACAGATACGCAGTATTTT.

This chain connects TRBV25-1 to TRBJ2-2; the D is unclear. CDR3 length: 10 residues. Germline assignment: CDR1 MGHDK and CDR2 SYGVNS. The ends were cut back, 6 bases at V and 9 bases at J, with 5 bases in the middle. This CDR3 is CASSIRELFF. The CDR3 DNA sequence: TGTGCCAGCAGCATCAGGGAGCTGTTTTTT.

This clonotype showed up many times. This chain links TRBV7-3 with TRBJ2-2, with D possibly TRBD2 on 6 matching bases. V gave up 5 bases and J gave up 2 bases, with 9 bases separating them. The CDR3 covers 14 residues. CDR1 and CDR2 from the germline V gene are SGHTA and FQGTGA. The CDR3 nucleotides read TGTGCCAGCAGCCACGGACTAAACACCGGGGAGCTGTTTTTT. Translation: CASSHGLNTGELFF. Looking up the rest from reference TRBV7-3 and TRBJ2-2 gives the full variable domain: GAGVSQTPSNKVTEKGKYVELRCDPISGHTALYWYRQSLGQGPEFLIYFQGTGAADDSGLPNDRFFAVRPEGSVSTLKIQRTERGDSAVYLCASSHGLNTGELFFGEGSRLTVL.

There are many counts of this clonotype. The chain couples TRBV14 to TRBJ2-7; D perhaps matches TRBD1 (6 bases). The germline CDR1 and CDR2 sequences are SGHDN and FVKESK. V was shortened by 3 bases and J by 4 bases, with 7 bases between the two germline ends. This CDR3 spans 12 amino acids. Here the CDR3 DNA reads TGTGCCAGCAGCCAGACAGGTTACGAGCAGTACTTC. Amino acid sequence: CASSQTGYEQYF.

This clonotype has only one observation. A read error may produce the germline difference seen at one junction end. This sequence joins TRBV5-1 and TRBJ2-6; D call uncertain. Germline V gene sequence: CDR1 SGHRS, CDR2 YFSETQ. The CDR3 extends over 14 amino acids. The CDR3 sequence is CANSLTSGANVLTF. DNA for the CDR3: TGCGCCAACAGCTTGACATCTGGGGCCAACGTCCTGACTTTC.

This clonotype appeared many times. CDR3 coding DNA: TGTGCCAGCAGCGTAGGCGGGGGAGACACAGATACGCAGTATTTT. This translates into CASSVGGGDTDTQYF. The V call is TRBV9, the J call TRBJ2-3; 7 nucleotides line up with TRBD2. Germline-derived CDR1 and CDR2 are SGDLS and YYNGEE. This CDR3 has 15 residues. The V and J ends lost 0 bases and 2 bases, in that order; junction bases with no gene match: 3. The full variable domain, completed using reference TRBV9 and TRBJ2-3, is DSGVTQTPKHLITATGQRVTLRCSPRSGDLSVYWYQQSLDQGLQFLIQYYNGEERAKGNILERFSAQQFPDLHSELNLSSLELGDSALYFCASSVGGGDTDTQYFGPGTRLTVL.

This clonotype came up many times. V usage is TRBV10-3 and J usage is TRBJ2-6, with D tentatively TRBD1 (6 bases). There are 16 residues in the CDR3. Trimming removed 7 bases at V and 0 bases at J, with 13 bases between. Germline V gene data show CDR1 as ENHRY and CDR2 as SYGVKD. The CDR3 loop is CAIKWGHPSGANVLTF. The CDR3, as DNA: TGTGCCATCAAGTGGGGACATCCCTCTGGGGCCAACGTCCTGACTTTC.

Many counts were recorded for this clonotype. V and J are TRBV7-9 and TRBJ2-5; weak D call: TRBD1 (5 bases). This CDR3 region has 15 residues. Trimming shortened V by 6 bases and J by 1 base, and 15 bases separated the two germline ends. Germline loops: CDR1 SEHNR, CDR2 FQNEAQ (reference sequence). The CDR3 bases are TGTGCCAGCAGAGTGTCAGGGATCCCCCAAGAGACCCAGTACTTC. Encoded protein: CASRVSGIPQETQYF.

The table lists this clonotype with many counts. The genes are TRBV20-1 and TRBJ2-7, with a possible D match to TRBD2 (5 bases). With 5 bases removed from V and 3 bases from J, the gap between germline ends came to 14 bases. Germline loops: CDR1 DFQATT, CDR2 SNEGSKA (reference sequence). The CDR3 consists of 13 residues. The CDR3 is CSADGRSNYEQYF. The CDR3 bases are TGCAGTGCTGATGGGAGATCTAACTACGAGCAGTACTTC.

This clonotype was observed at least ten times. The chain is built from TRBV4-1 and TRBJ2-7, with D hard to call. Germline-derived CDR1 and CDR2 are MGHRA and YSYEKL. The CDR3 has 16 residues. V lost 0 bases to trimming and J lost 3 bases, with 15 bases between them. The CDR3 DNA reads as TGCGCCAGCAGCCAAGATTATAAGAGAGCCAACTACGAGCAGTACTTC. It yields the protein CASSQDYKRANYEQYF.

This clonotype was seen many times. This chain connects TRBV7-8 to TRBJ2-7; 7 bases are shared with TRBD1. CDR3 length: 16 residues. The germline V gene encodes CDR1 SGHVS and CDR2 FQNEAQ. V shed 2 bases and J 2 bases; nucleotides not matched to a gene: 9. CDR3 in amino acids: CASSLSEPGQPYEQYF. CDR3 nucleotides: TGTGCCAGCAGCTTATCGGAACCGGGACAGCCCTACGAGCAGTACTTC.